The rows below give T cell receptor beta chains drawn from one sample of a study of T cells in Graves' hyperthyroidism and ophthalmopathy. Via MiXCR, TCRdb re-called the multiplex PCR reads, giving one row per CDR3 protein. The table lists some 620,000 distinct CDR3 sequences, around 15% of them singletons. The sample comprised blood. The receptor source for this set is a woman in her thirties with Graves' hyperthyroidism. Both conserved end residues are trimmed from each CDR3.

>TRBV19|TRBJ2-1
ASSTRDRKTTEQF
>TRBV10-1|TRBJ2-7
ASSESADSYEQY
>TRBV7-3|TRBJ1-5
ASSSLGGSNQPQH
>TRBV2|TRBJ2-7
ASSDPPGQMVYEQY
>TRBV10-3|TRBJ2-2
AISEPSRGGNTGELF
>TRBV2|TRBJ1-5
ASSVSGRSNQPQH
>TRBV5-6|TRBJ2-3
ASSSDSTDTQY
>TRBV5-1|TRBJ2-1
ASSAWPRSSYNEQF
>TRBV2|TRBJ1-1
ASTEARTGGFVTEAF
>TRBV4-1|TRBJ1-2
ASSQLGAVGYGYT
>TRBV15|TRBJ2-1
ATGRGNEQF
>TRBV10-3|TRBJ2-1
AISERRSHEQF
>TRBV10-3|TRBJ2-1
AISEGQYYNEQF
>TRBV4-2|TRBJ2-1
ASTLLAGEGYEQF
>TRBV20-1|TRBJ2-7
SARRGFDGEQY
>TRBV24-1|TRBJ2-3
ATSDPQGPTISGSGTDTQY
>TRBV7-3|TRBJ1-6
ASSAGQLNSPLH
>TRBV28|TRBJ2-7
ASSLIGDYEQY
>TRBV5-1|TRBJ2-7
ASSLDSGTGSGEQY
>TRBV28|TRBJ1-2
ASVLGGANYGYT
>TRBV28|TRBJ1-4
ASSRAAVTNEKLF
>TRBV6-2/TRBV6-3|TRBJ2-1
ASSYLADVTYNEQF
>TRBV12-3/TRBV12-4|TRBJ1-5
ASSRDNGQPQH
>TRBV28|TRBJ1-2
ATRKLYGYT
>TRBV12-3/TRBV12-4|TRBJ1-3
ASSHPLSTVY
>TRBV9|TRBJ2-1
ASSLKPGTRGF
>TRBV28|TRBJ2-7
ASSLADLSYEQY
>TRBV6-5|TRBJ2-3
ASSYSGRGPTDTQY
>TRBV27|TRBJ2-5
ASSAHRFGETQY
>TRBV20-1|TRBJ1-1
SARDPGHHTEAF
>TRBV12-3/TRBV12-4|TRBJ1-5
ASSPNPTGSNQPQH
>TRBV3-1|TRBJ2-1
ASSLMGLAGGEQF
>TRBV3-1|TRBJ2-3
ASSARDRGTDTQY
>TRBV30|TRBJ2-3
AWSLGPLDTQY
>TRBV7-8|TRBJ2-2
ASSLNRGRTGELF
>TRBV5-1|TRBJ1-3
ASSWGTGNTIY
>TRBV28|TRBJ1-2
ASSGPTGVGGYT